This is a list of T cell receptor beta chains from one sample in a study of T-cell reconstitution after alpha-beta-depleted transplantation in children. Each CDR3 protein gets one entry after TCRdb re-called the PCR reads with MiXCR. Among some 95,000 distinct CDR3 sequences listed, more than 20% were seen once. Sequencing used PBMCs, obtained before TCRalphabeta/CD19-depleted stem cell transplant. The origin of the receptors is a boy aged 2 to 10 with acute lymphoblastic leukemia, due to receive a stem cell transplant. CDR3s include the opening cysteine and the closing phenylalanine or tryptophan. Each record gives: D gene, clone size, J gene, V gene, CDR3 protein, CDR3 DNA. The D gene is left open where the match is weak. A row's size may be missing; if present it is once, few, many or a size class.

>-|few|TRBJ1-5|TRBV5-5
CASSPAGRPQHF
TGTGCCAGCAGCCCTGCCGGAAGGCCCCAGCATTTT
>-|few|TRBJ2-3|TRBV4-2
CASSLGRGTASLRDTQYF
TGTGCCAGCAGCCTAGGCCGTGGGACCGCCTCTTTGCGAGATACGCAGTATTTT
>TRBD1|-|TRBJ1-2|TRBV7-9
CASSPAGGNYGYTF
TGTGCCAGCAGCCCCGCAGGGGGTAATTATGGCTACACCTTC
>TRBD1|few|TRBJ2-1|TRBV5-1
CASSLSGQGALGHEQFF
TGCGCCAGCAGCTTGTCGGGACAGGGGGCCCTCGGGCATGAGCAGTTCTTC
>-|-|TRBJ2-5|TRBV7-9
CASSHGETQYF
TGTGCCAGCAGCCACGGGGAGACCCAGTACTTC
>-|few|TRBJ2-5|TRBV7-9
CASSLPAGLKETQYF
TGTGCCAGCAGCTTACCCGCGGGACTTAAAGAGACCCAGTACTTC
>-|few|TRBJ1-1|TRBV9
CASSSAVWGTEAFF
TGTGCCAGCAGCAGTGCCGTTTGGGGAACTGAAGCTTTCTTT
>-|-|TRBJ1-5|TRBV4-1
CASSRRQLEPQHF
TGCGCCAGCAGCCGCCGACAGCTAGAGCCCCAGCATTTT
>-|-|TRBJ2-2|TRBV28
CASSFQNPKVTGELFF
TGTGCCAGCAGTTTCCAGAACCCGAAGGTCACCGGGGAGCTGTTTTTT
>-|few|TRBJ2-1|TRBV20-1
CSALAWGEQFF
TGCAGTGCTCTAGCCTGGGGTGAGCAGTTCTTC
>-|many|TRBJ2-7|TRBV24-1
CATSESTGSYEQYF
TGTGCCACCAGTGAGTCCACAGGTTCCTACGAGCAGTACTTC
>TRBD1|many|TRBJ1-2|TRBV5-1
CASSLGQASNYGYTF
TGCGCCAGCAGCCTAGGACAGGCCTCTAACTATGGCTACACCTTC
>TRBD2|few|TRBJ2-5|TRBV7-7
CASSFLAEETQYF
TGTGCCAGCAGCTTTCTAGCGGAAGAGACCCAGTACTTC
>TRBD2|-|TRBJ2-6|TRBV29-1
CSAGGGSGANVLTF
TGCAGCGCCGGCGGGGGATCTGGGGCCAACGTCCTGACTTTC
>-|-|TRBJ2-2|TRBV29-1
CSVEDQTGELFF
TGCAGCGTTGAAGATCAGACCGGGGAGCTGTTTTTT
>-|many|TRBJ2-4|TRBV9
CASSVGGTTGNIQYF
TGTGCCAGCAGCGTTGGGGGGACAACAGGAAACATTCAGTACTTC
>-|few|TRBJ1-2|TRBV29-1
CSVEQGTRYGYTF
TGCAGCGTTGAACAGGGGACGCGCTATGGCTACACCTTC
>TRBD2|-|TRBJ2-7|TRBV20-1
CSARDWEGMNEQYF
TGCAGTGCTAGAGACTGGGAGGGGATGAACGAGCAGTACTTC
>-|many|TRBJ1-6|TRBV9
CASSVANRPTESPLHF
TGTGCCAGCAGCGTAGCTAACAGACCCACGGAGTCACCCCTCCACTTT